This TCR beta chain was recovered during a study of T cell responses to AZD1222 COVID-19 vaccine. Study-wide results and caveats: Unmutated variant regions are reportedly the target of nearly half of TCRs that are spike-specific.

The data were produced by immunoSEQ multiplex PCR, yet TCRdb's version contains in-frame clones alone and is incomplete. The sample records tens of thousands of clones, around 89% being singletons. The germline CDR1 and CDR2 sequences are ENHRY and SYGVKD. J gave up 3 bases and V 5 bases, and 9 bases lay outside the gene matches. This CDR3 spans 16 amino acids. In the case of this clone: Antigen: not known.

V and J are TRBV10-3 and TRBJ2-2; 7 bases fit TRBD1. The source material was peripheral blood, sampled 28 days after the second AZD1222 dose. The origin of this receptor is an adult who received the AZD1222 COVID-19 vaccine. The DNA of the CDR3 is TGTGCCATCAGTAGGGACAGTCCGCGGGACACCGGGGAGCTGTTTTTT. Translated, it gives CAISRDSPRDTGELFF.